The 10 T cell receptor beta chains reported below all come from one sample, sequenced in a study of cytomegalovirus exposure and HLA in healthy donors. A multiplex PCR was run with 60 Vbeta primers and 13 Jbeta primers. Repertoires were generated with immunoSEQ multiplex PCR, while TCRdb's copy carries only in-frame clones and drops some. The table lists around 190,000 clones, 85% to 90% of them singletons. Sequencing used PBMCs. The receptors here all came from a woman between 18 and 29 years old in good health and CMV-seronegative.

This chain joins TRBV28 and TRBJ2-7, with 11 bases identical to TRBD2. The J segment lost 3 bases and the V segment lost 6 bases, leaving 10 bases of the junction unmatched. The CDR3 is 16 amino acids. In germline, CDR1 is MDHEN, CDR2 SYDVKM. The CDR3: CASSKGTSGDLYEQYF. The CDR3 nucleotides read TGTGCCAGCAGCAAAGGGACTAGCGGTGACCTCTACGAGCAGTACTTC.

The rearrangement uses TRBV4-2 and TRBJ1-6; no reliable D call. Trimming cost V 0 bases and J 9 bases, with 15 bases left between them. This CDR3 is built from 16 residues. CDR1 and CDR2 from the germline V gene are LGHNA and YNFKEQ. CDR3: CASSQDGGVVSSPLHF. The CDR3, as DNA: TGTGCCAGCAGCCAAGATGGCGGGGTTGTGAGTTCACCCCTCCACTTT.

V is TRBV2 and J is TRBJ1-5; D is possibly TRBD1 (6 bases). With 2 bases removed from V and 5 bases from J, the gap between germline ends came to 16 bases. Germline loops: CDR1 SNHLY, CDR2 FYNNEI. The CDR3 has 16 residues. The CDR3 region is CASSEYREGFYQPQHF. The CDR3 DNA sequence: TGTGCCAGCAGTGAATACAGGGAAGGGTTCTATCAGCCCCAGCATTTT.

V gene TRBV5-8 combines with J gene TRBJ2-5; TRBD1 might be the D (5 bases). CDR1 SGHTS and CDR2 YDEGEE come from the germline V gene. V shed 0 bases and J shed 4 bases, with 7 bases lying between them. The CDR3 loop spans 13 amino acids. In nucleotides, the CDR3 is TGTGCCAGCAGCTTGGCCAGGGTAGAGACCCAGTACTTC. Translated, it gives CASSLARVETQYF.

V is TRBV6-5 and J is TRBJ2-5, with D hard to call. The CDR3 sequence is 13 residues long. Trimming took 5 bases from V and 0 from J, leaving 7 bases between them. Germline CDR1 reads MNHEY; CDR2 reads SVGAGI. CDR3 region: CASSVRYQETQYF. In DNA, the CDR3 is TGTGCCAGCAGTGTCAGGTACCAAGAGACCCAGTACTTC.

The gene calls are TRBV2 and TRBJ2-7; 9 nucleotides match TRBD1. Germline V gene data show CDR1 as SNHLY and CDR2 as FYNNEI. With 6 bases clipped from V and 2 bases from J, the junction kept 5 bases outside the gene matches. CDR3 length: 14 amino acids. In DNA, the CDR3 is TGTGCCAGCAGAAAACAGGGGGCCACCTACGAGCAGTACTTC. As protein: CASRKQGATYEQYF. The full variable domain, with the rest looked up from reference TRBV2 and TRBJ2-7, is EPEVTQTPSHQVTQMGQEVILRCVPISNHLYFYWYRQILGQKVEFLVSFYNNEISEKSEIFDDQFSVERPDGSNFTLKIRSTKLEDSAMYFCASRKQGATYEQYFGPGTRLTVT.

CDR3 coding DNA: TGTGCCAGCACCTGGACAGGGAAGGGAAACACCATATATTTT. As protein: CASTWTGKGNTIYF. This chain connects TRBV21-1 to TRBJ1-3; the table's D call, TRBD1, has no DNA check behind it. TRBV21-1 is labeled a pseudogene. The CDR3 loop spans 14 amino acids.

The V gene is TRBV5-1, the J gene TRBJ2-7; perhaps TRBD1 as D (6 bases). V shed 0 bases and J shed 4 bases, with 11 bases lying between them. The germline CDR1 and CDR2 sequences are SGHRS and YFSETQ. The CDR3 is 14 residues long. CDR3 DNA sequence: TGCGCCAGCAGCTTGGTGGACAGACCTTACGAGCAGTACTTC. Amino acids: CASSLVDRPYEQYF.

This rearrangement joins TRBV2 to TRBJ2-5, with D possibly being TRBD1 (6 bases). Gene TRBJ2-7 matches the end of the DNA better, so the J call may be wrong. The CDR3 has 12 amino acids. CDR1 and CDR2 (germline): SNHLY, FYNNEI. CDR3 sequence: CASSEGVYEQYF. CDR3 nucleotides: TGTGCCAGTTCCGAGGGGGTCTACGAGCAGTACTTC.

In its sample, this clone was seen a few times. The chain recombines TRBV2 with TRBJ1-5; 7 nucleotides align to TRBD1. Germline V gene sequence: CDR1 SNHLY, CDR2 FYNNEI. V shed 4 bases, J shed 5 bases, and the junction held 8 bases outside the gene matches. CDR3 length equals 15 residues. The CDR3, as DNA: TGTGCCAGCAGTGTTGAAGGGGGCGTCGATCAGCCCCAGCATTTT. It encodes CASSVEGGVDQPQHF.